This TCR beta chain emerged from a study of Graves' ophthalmopathy and Graves' hyperthyroidism. For the study at large: Ophthalmopathy not arising within 18 months of follow-up defined hyperthyroidism as stable.

CDR3 regions of TCR beta were amplified from RNA transcripts. HTBI primers were employed in first-round RT-PCR, then a second-round multiplex PCR followed. A single record per CDR3 protein comes from TCRdb applying MiXCR to the multiplex PCR reads. The sample contains over a million distinct CDR3 sequences, about 36% of which appear only once. Points on this clonotype: Its antigen is still unknown.

The CDR3 is 14 amino acids. Deletions cut 11 bases from V and 3 bases from J, with 19 bases between. Looked up from germline, CDR1 is SGHVT and CDR2 is SQSDAQ. Certain patients were not enrolled. These were patients with other autoimmune diseases, uncontrolled infections, pregnancy or lactation. The study, taken as a whole, reports: Classification of ophthalmopathy versus stable hyperthyroidism by a 13-signature model yielded 85% to 90% sensitivity and approximately 79% specificity. In blood appeared most of the expanded thyroid clonotypes whose frequency exceeded 0.001.

The source is an adult man with Graves' hyperthyroidism. The chain has TRBV7-4 and TRBJ1-2, with TRBD1 as a possible D gene (5 bases). Sequences were obtained from peripheral blood or thyroid tissue (not recorded which). The CDR3 DNA sequence: TGTGCCTGGGGCCCCGAGGGGTCGGACTATGGCTACACCTTC. Protein sequence: CAWGPEGSDYGYTF.